This T cell receptor beta chain was sequenced during a study of response to subunit inactivated influenza vaccine. In the case of this clonotype: Its matching antigen is unknown.

Study-wide results and limits: The authors suggested that every seasonal influenza vaccination recruits few new T cells.

CDR3 length equals 15 residues. The J segment lost 2 bases and the V segment lost 3 bases, leaving 7 bases of the junction unmatched. CDR1 and CDR2 (germline): LNHNV, YYDKDF (reference sequence). TCRdb used MiXCR to reprocess the RT-PCR reads, holding one entry per CDR3 protein. The data show about 540,000 distinct CDR3 sequences, around 13% seen once. The material was PBMCs from blood, obtained 11 to 12 days after vaccination. This sequence was found in a man aged 50-60 years who received an inactivated influenza vaccine. The chain recombines TRBV15 with TRBJ2-7, with 7 bases lining up with TRBD1. The CDR3 DNA is TGTGCCACCAGCAGGGGACAGAGAGGACCCTACGAGCAGTACTTC. It yields the protein CATSRGQRGPYEQYF.